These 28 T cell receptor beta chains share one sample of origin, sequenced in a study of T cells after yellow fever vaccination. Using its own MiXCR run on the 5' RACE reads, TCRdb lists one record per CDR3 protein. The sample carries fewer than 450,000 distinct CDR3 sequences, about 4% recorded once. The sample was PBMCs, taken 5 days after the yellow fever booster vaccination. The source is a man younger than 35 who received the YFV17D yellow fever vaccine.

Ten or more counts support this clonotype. CDR3 nucleotides: TGTGCCAGCAGCGAATCTGGACGCCGATCCTCCTACAATGAGCAGTTCTTC. This gives the protein CASSESGRRSSYNEQFF. V is TRBV7-2 and J is TRBJ2-1; D is ambiguous. Trimming removed 5 bases at V and 0 bases at J, with 17 bases between. Per germline, CDR1 SGHTA and CDR2 FQGNSA. The CDR3 runs 17 residues.

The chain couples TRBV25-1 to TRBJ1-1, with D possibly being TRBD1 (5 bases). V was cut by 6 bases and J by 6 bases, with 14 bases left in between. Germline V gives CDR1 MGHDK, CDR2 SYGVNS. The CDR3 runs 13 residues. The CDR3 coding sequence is TGTGCCAGCAGGACCGGGGCAGGGTCTGAAGCTTTCTTT. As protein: CASRTGAGSEAFF. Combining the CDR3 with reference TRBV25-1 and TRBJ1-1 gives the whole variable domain EADIYQTPRYLVIGTGKKITLECSQTMGHDKMYWYQQDPGMELHLIHYSYGVNSTEKGDLSSESTVSRIRTEHFPLTLESARPSHTSQYLCASRTGAGSEAFFGQGTRLTVV.

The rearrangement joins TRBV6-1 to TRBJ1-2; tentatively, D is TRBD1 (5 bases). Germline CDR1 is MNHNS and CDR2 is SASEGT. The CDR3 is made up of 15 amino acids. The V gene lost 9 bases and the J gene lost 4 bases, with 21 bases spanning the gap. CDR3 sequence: CASGSMGLIIYGYTF. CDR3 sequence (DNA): TGTGCCAGTGGCTCGATGGGACTGATCATCTATGGCTACACCTTC.

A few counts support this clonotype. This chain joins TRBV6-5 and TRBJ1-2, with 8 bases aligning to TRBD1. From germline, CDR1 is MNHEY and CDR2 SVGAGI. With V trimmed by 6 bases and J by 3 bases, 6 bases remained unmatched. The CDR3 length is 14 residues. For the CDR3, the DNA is TGTGCCAGCAGGGACAGGGTAGGGGACTATGGCTACACCTTC. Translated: CASRDRVGDYGYTF.

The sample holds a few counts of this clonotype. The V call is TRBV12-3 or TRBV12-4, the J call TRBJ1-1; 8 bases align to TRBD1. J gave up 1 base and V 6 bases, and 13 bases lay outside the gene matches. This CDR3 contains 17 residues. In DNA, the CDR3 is TGTGCCAGCAGCCAGGCGACAGGGGCGGGCAGGAACACTGAAGCTTTCTTT. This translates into CASSQATGAGRNTEAFF.

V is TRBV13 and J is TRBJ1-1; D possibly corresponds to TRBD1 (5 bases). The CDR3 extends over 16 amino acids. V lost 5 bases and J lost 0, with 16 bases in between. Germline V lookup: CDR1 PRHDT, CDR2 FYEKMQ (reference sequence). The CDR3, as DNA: TGTGCCAGCAGCCTCCGCAACAGGAGATTGAACACTGAAGCTTTCTTT. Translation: CASSLRNRRLNTEAFF.

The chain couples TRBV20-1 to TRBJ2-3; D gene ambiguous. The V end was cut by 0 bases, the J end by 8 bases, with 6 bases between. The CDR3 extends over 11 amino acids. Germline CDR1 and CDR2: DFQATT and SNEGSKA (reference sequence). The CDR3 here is CSARDLGTQYF. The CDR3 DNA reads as TGCAGTGCTAGAGATCTGGGTACGCAGTATTTT.

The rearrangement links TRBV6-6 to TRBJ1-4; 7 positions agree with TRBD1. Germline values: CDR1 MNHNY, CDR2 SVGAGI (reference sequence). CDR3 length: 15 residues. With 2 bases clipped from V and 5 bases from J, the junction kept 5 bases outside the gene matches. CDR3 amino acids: CASSYPGRGNEKLFF. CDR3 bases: TGTGCCAGCAGTTACCCCGGCAGGGGGAATGAAAAACTGTTTTTT.

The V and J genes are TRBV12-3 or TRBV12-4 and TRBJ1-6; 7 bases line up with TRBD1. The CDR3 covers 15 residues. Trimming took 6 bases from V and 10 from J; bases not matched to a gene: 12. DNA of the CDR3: TGTGCCAGCAGCCCCCAACAGGGGACGGGGTCACCCCTCCACTTT. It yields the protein CASSPQQGTGSPLHF.

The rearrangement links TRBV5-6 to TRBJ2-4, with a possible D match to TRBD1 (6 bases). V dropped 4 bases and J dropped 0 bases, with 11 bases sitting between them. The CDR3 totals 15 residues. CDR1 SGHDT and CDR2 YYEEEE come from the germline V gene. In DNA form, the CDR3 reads TGTGCCAGCAGCCCCGGACAGATAGCCAAAAACATTCAGTACTTC. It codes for CASSPGQIAKNIQYF.

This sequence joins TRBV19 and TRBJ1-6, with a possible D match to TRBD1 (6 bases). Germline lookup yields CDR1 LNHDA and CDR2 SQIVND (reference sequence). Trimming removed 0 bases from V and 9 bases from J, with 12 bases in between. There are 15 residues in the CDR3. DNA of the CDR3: TGTGCCAGTAGTATAGAGGGCCAGGGGTTTTCACCCCTCCACTTT. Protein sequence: CASSIEGQGFSPLHF. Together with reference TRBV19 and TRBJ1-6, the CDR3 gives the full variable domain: DGGITQSPKYLFRKEGQNVTLSCEQNLNHDAMYWYRQDPGQGLRLIYYSQIVNDFQKGDIAEGYSVSREKKESFPLTVTSAQKNPTAFYLCASSIEGQGFSPLHFGNGTRLTVT.

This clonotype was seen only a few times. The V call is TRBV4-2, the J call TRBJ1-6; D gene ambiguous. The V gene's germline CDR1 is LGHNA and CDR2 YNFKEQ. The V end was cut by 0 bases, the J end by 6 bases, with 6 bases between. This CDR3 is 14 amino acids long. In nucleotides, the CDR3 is TGTGCCAGCAGCCAAGAAAGGTCTAATTCACCCCTCCACTTT. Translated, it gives CASSQERSNSPLHF.

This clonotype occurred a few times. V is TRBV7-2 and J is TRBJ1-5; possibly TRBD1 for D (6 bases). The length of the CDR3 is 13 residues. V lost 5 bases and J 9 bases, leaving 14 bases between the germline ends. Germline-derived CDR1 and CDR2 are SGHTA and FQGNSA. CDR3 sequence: CASSPLQGLPQHF. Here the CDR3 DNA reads TGTGCCAGCAGCCCACTACAGGGACTGCCCCAGCATTTT.

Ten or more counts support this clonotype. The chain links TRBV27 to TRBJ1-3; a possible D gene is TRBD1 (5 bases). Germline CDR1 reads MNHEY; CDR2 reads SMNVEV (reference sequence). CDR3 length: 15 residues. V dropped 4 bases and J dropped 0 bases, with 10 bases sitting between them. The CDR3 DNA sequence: TGTGCCAGCAGTTACACAGGAAGCTCTGGAAACACCATATATTTT. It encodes CASSYTGSSGNTIYF.

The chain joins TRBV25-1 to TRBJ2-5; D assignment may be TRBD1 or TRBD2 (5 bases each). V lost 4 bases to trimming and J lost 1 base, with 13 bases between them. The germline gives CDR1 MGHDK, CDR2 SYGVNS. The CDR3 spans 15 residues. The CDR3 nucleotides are TGTGCCAGCAGTGGACCCTGGGGACCCCAAGAGACCCAGTACTTC. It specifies CASSGPWGPQETQYF.

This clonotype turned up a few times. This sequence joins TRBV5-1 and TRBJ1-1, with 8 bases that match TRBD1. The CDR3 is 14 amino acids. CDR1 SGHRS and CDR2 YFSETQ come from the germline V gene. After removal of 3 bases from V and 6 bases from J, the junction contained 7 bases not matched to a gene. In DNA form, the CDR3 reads TGCGCCAGCAGCTACCAGACAGGGGATGCTGAAGCTTTCTTT. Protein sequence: CASSYQTGDAEAFF.

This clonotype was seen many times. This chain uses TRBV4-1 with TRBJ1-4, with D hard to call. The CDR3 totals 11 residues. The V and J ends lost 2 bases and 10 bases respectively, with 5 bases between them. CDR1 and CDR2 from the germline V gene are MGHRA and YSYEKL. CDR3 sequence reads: CASSQTGKLFF. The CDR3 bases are TGCGCCAGCAGCCAAACGGGAAAACTGTTTTTT.

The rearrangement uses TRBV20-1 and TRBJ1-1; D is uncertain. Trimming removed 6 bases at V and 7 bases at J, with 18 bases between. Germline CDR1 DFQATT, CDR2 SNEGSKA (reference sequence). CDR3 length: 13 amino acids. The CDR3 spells CSAGGPQFFEAFF. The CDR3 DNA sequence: TGCAGTGCGGGAGGACCCCAGTTTTTTGAAGCTTTCTTT.

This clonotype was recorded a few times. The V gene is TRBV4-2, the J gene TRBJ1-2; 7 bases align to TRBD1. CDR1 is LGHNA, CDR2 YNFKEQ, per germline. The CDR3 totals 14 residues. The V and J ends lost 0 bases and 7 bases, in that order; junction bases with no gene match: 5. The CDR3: CASSQDRPGGGYTF. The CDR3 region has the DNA TGTGCCAGCAGCCAAGATAGGCCAGGGGGTGGCTACACCTTC.

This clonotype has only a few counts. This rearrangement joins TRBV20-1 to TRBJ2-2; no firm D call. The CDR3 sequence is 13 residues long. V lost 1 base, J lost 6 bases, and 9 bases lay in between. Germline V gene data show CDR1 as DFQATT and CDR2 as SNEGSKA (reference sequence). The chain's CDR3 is CSARARRPGELFF. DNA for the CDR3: TGCAGTGCTAGAGCGCGCAGGCCCGGGGAGCTGTTTTTT.

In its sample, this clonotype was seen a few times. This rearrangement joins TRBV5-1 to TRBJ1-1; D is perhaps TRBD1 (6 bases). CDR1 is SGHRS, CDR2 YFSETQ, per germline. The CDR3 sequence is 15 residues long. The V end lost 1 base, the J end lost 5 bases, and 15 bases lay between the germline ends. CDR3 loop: CASSLFGGAGTEAFF. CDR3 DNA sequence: TGCGCCAGCAGCTTGTTTGGGGGCGCGGGGACTGAAGCTTTCTTT.

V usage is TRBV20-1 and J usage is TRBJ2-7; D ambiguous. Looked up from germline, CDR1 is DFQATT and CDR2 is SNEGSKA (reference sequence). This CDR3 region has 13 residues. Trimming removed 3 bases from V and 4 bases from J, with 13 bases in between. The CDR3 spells CSARGVGGYEQYV. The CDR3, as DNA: TGCAGTGCTAGGGGTGTGGGTGGGTACGAGCAGTACGTC.

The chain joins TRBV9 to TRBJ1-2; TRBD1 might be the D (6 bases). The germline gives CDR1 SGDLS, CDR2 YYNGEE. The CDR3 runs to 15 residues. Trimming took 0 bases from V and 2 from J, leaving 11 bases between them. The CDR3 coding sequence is TGTGCCAGCAGCGTAGAGGCAGGGGTCAACTATGGCTACACCTTC. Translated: CASSVEAGVNYGYTF.

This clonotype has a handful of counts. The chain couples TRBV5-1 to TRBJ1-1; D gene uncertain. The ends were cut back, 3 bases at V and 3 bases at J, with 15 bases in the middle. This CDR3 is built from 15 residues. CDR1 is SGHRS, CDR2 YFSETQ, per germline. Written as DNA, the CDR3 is TGCGCCAGCAGCTCCGCGGGAGACCGCTACACTGAAGCTTTCTTT. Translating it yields CASSSAGDRYTEAFF.

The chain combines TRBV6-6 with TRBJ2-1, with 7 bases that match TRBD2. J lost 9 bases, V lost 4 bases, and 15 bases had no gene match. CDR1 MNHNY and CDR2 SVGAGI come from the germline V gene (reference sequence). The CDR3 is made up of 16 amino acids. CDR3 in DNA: TGTGCCAGCAGTTCCCTATGGGGGGGTACTACAAGTGAGCAGTTCTTC. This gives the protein CASSSLWGGTTSEQFF.

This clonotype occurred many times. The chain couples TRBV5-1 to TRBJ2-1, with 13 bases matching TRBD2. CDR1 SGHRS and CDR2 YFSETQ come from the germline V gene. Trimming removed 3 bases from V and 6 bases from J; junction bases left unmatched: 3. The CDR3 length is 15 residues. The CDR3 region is CASSSGTSGVNEQFF. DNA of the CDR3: TGCGCCAGCAGCTCCGGGACTAGCGGGGTCAATGAGCAGTTCTTC.

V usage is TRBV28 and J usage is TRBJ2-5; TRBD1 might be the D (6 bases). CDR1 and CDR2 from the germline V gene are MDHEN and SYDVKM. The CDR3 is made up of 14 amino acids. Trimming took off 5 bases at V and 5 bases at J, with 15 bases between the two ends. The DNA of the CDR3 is TGTGCCAGCAGTACTACAGGGCCCTGGGAGACCCAGTACTTC. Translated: CASSTTGPWETQYF.

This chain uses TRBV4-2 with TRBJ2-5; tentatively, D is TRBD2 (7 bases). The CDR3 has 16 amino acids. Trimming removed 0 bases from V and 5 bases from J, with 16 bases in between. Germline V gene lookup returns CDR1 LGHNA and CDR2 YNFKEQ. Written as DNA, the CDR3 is TGTGCCAGCAGCCAAGAGCCCGGGGGGCGGGGGGAGACCCAGTACTTC. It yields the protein CASSQEPGGRGETQYF.